One sample yielded the 27 T cell receptor beta chains listed below, sequenced in a study of human T cells and chemical hapten exposure. One entry per CDR3 protein results from TCRdb running MiXCR on the RACE reads. The sample carries 250,000 to 300,000 distinct CDR3 sequences, approximately 7.5% recorded once. Sample time point: pre-sensitization, week 0. The sample's treatment: therapeutic diphenylcyclopropenone sensitization with weekly scalp DPC. Here the sequenced sample was whole blood, taken in connection with sensitization to the hapten diphenylcyclopropenone (DPC). The receptors come from a man younger than 35 with alopecia areata. Some clones in this sample may be carry-over from other donors' samples.

The rearrangement joins TRBV29-1 to TRBJ2-7; 10 bases are shared with TRBD1. Trimming at V came to 3 bases and at J to 6 bases, leaving 2 bases not matched to a gene. CDR1 SQVTM and CDR2 ANQGSEA come from the germline V gene. The CDR3 covers 12 residues. This CDR3 reads CSVDRDRGEQYF. CDR3 sequence (DNA): TGCAGCGTTGACCGGGACAGGGGCGAGCAGTACTTC.

The chain employs TRBV5-1 and TRBJ2-3; D gene ambiguous. This CDR3 spans 15 amino acids. V lost 6 bases and J 2 bases, leaving 16 bases between the germline ends. In germline, CDR1 is SGHRS, CDR2 YFSETQ. The DNA of the CDR3 is TGCGCCAGCACCTTACCGGGCGGATCCACAGATACGCAGTATTTT. Amino acid sequence: CASTLPGGSTDTQYF. Complete variable domain (other parts from reference TRBV5-1 and TRBJ2-3): KAGVTQTPRYLIKTRGQQVTLSCSPISGHRSVSWYQQTPGQGLQFLFEYFSETQRNKGNFPGRFSGRQFSNSRSEMNVSTLELGDSALYLCASTLPGGSTDTQYFGPGTRLTVL.

This chain links TRBV10-3 with TRBJ1-3; tentatively, D is TRBD1 (6 bases). The germline gives CDR1 ENHRY, CDR2 SYGVKD. V shed 10 bases and J shed 0 bases, with 10 bases lying between them. The CDR3 is made up of 13 amino acids. The CDR3 nucleotides read TGTGCCACACACAGGGACTCTGGAAACACCATATATTTT. This gives the protein CATHRDSGNTIYF.

The chain uses TRBV2 and TRBJ1-6; D remains unclear. V was cut by 4 bases and J by 4 bases, with 14 bases left in between. This CDR3 comprises 16 residues. Germline CDR1 reads SNHLY; CDR2 reads FYNNEI. The CDR3 sequence: CASSAVSYGYNSPLHF. CDR3 DNA sequence: TGTGCCAGCAGTGCAGTATCCTACGGATATAATTCACCCCTCCACTTT.

At least ten counts were recorded for this clonotype. The chain joins TRBV4-2 to TRBJ2-1, with D tentatively TRBD2 (6 bases). CDR3 length equals 15 residues. Germline V gene sequence: CDR1 LGHNA, CDR2 YNFKEQ. V was pared by 1 base and J by 8 bases, with 15 bases between. The CDR3 DNA is TGTGCCAGCAGCCAAGTCGGTTTAGCGGTCGATGAGCAGTTCTTC. Encoded protein: CASSQVGLAVDEQFF.

This clonotype was detected only a few times. J is TRBJ1-1 and V is TRBV6-5; tentatively, D is TRBD1 (5 bases). From germline, CDR1 is MNHEY and CDR2 SVGAGI. Trimming cost V 0 bases and J 6 bases, with 17 bases left between them. This CDR3 has 16 amino acids. The DNA of the CDR3 is TGTGCCAGCAGTTACTCCGGGGGGGGTAGCGGTGCTGAAGCTTTCTTT. It yields the protein CASSYSGGGSGAEAFF.

This clonotype was picked up a small number of times. This chain connects TRBV7-3 to TRBJ1-1; D is undetermined. In germline, CDR1 is SGHTA, CDR2 FQGTGA. V shed 5 bases and J shed 5 bases, with 15 bases lying between them. The CDR3 is 14 amino acids. CDR3 protein: CASSPDGLETEAFF. The CDR3 DNA follows: TGTGCCAGCAGCCCGGACGGGCTGGAGACTGAAGCTTTCTTT.

This clonotype was detected a few times. The CDR3 region is CASSSHPAGLGEQYV. As DNA, the CDR3 is TGCGCCAGCAGCTCTCATCCGGCGGGACTGGGCGAGCAGTACGTC. The chain recombines TRBV5-1 with TRBJ2-7; possibly TRBD2 for D (6 bases). V was shortened by 3 bases and J by 6 bases, with 19 bases between the two germline ends. The germline V gene has CDR1 SGHRS and CDR2 YFSETQ. The CDR3 loop spans 15 amino acids.

This clonotype was counted a few times. This chain links TRBV28 with TRBJ2-1; a possible D gene is TRBD1 (5 bases). Germline loops: CDR1 MDHEN, CDR2 SYDVKM. V was cut by 1 base and J by 0 bases, with 16 bases left in between. The CDR3 spans 18 residues. The CDR3 region has the DNA TGTGCCAGCAGTTTATTAACCACGGACATTAGCTCCTACAATGAGCAGTTCTTC. Translating gives CASSLLTTDISSYNEQFF.

This clonotype was counted between two and nine times. The rearrangement joins TRBV12-3 or TRBV12-4 to TRBJ2-2, with TRBD1 as a possible D gene (6 bases). V dropped 2 bases and J dropped 0 bases, with 10 bases sitting between them. This CDR3 comprises 16 residues. In DNA form, the CDR3 reads TGTGCCAGCAGTTTACCGACAGGAGCGAACACCGGGGAGCTGTTTTTT. It yields the protein CASSLPTGANTGELFF.

The V gene is TRBV7-7, the J gene TRBJ2-3; tentative D call: TRBD2 (5 bases). CDR1 is SSHAT and CDR2 is FNYEAQ in the germline V gene (reference sequence). This CDR3 spans 18 amino acids. The V end was cut by 2 bases, the J end by 0 bases, with 18 bases between. The CDR3 DNA is TGTGCCAGCAGCTTACAGATCTCAGCGGAGACTAGCACAGATACGCAGTATTTT. Translated: CASSLQISAETSTDTQYF.

Regarding this clonotype: The CDR3 carries no conserved terminal phenylalanine or tryptophan, so it likely arises from a read error. This chain uses TRBV4-3 with TRBJ1-6, with D tentatively TRBD1 (5 bases). Germline V gives CDR1 LGHNA, CDR2 YSLEER. The CDR3 has 17 residues. With 2 bases removed from V and 0 bases from J, the gap between germline ends came to 11 bases. CDR3 in amino acids: CASSQMTESSYNSPLHL. In DNA, the CDR3 is TGCGCCAGCAGCCAAATGACAGAAAGCTCCTATAATTCACCCCTCCACCTT.

This clonotype was seen only a few times. The chain has TRBV7-9 and TRBJ2-3; D gene ambiguous. Looked up from germline, CDR1 is SEHNR and CDR2 is FQNEAQ (reference sequence). Trimming stripped 4 bases from V and 2 bases from J, with 13 bases between. The CDR3 runs 15 residues. The CDR3 bases are TGTGCCAGCAGCTCTAGTTCGGGTTCCACAGATACGCAGTATTTT. Its translation is CASSSSSGSTDTQYF.

At least ten counts were recorded for this clonotype. The V call is TRBV9, the J call TRBJ2-3, with a possible D match to TRBD2 (5 bases). Looked up from germline, CDR1 is SGDLS and CDR2 is YYNGEE. Deletions cut 2 bases from V and 6 bases from J, with 16 bases between. This CDR3 spans 15 amino acids. DNA for the CDR3: TGTGCCAGCAGCGTGGCCTTTGACCGGAGGGATACGCAGTATTTT. Amino acid sequence: CASSVAFDRRDTQYF. Filled out from reference TRBV9 and TRBJ2-3, the complete variable domain reads DSGVTQTPKHLITATGQRVTLRCSPRSGDLSVYWYQQSLDQGLQFLIQYYNGEERAKGNILERFSAQQFPDLHSELNLSSLELGDSALYFCASSVAFDRRDTQYFGPGTRLTVL.

This clonotype showed up many times. This rearrangement joins TRBV6-1 to TRBJ2-7, with D perhaps TRBD2 (5 bases). In germline, CDR1 is MNHNS, CDR2 SASEGT. The CDR3 covers 15 residues. V shed 5 bases and J shed 0 bases, with 14 bases lying between them. CDR3 amino acids: CASSYYQRGSYEQYV. In nucleotides, the CDR3 is TGTGCCAGCAGTTACTACCAACGGGGCTCCTACGAGCAGTACGTC.

This clonotype was seen a few times. The chain combines TRBV29-1 with TRBJ2-7; the D call may be TRBD1 or TRBD2 (6 bases each). The V end lost 1 base, the J end lost 3 bases, and 13 bases lay between the germline ends. This CDR3 spans 14 amino acids. Germline V gene data show CDR1 as SQVTM and CDR2 as ANQGSEA. The CDR3 DNA reads as TGCAGCGTTGAAGCTCCCGGGGGCAGCTACGAGCAGTACTTC. It encodes CSVEAPGGSYEQYF.

This clonotype was detected only a few times. The chain uses TRBV4-1 and TRBJ2-7; the match to TRBD1 covers 7 bases. V was clipped by 4 bases and J by 1 base; unmatched bases: 4. The CDR3 length is 14 residues. Germline V gene sequence: CDR1 MGHRA, CDR2 YSYEKL. The CDR3 loop is CASSLRTGSYEQYF. The DNA for the CDR3 is TGCGCCAGCAGCCTTAGGACAGGTTCCTACGAGCAGTACTTC.

CDR3 bases: TGTGCCAGCAGATCCGGACAGGGTGAAGCTTTCTTT. It encodes CASRSGQGEAFF. The chain recombines TRBV25-1 with TRBJ1-1; TRBD1 aligns across 8 bases. The CDR3 covers 12 residues. Germline CDR1 MGHDK, CDR2 SYGVNS. V was pared by 6 bases and J by 7 bases, with 4 bases of the junction left unmatched.

This chain links TRBV6-2 or TRBV6-3 with TRBJ1-1; the D gene is possibly TRBD1 (6 bases). This CDR3 has 15 residues. Germline assignment: CDR1 MNHEY and CDR2 SVGEGT. V lost 7 bases to trimming and J lost 0 bases, with 15 bases between them. The CDR3 DNA sequence: TGTGCCAGCAACAGGGACCTTAGCTTGAACACTGAAGCTTTCTTT. It codes for CASNRDLSLNTEAFF.

In its sample, this clonotype was seen a few times. The rearrangement uses TRBV2 and TRBJ2-1; 8 nucleotides align to TRBD1. With V trimmed by 2 bases and J by 8 bases, 8 bases remained unmatched. CDR3 length: 15 amino acids. Germline lookup yields CDR1 SNHLY and CDR2 FYNNEI. Written as DNA, the CDR3 is TGTGCCAGCAGTGAAAGGACCCAGGGGGCATATGAGCAGTTCTTC. Amino acid sequence: CASSERTQGAYEQFF.

The genes are TRBV5-5 and TRBJ2-3; 12 nucleotides line up with TRBD2. This CDR3 spans 16 amino acids. Unmatched junction bases numbered 5, after V lost 4 bases and J lost 2 bases. The V gene's germline CDR1 is SGHKS and CDR2 YYEKEE (reference sequence). The CDR3 here is CASSPGTSGFTDTQYF. CDR3 in DNA: TGTGCCAGCAGCCCCGGGACTAGCGGGTTCACAGATACGCAGTATTTT.

This clonotype was picked up many times. Compared with germline, one end of the junction differs, possibly owing to a read error. This chain links TRBV9 with TRBJ1-2; D is unclear. Germline V CDR1 and CDR2: SGDLS, YYNGEE. The CDR3 has 11 residues. CDR3 nucleotides: TGTGCCAGCAGCGATGGCTATGCCTACACCTTC. It specifies CASSDGYAYTF.

This clonotype turned up a few times. The chain links TRBV7-8 to TRBJ1-5, with D uncertain. V lost 10 bases, J lost 6 bases, and 13 bases lay in between. The CDR3 is 12 residues long. Germline V gene sequence: CDR1 SGHVS, CDR2 FQNEAQ. The CDR3 loop reads CATSTSGQPQHF. The CDR3 nucleotides are TGTGCCACCTCAACGAGTGGTCAGCCCCAGCATTTT.

The chain employs TRBV11-3 and TRBJ2-2; 7 positions match TRBD1. The V segment lost 5 bases and the J segment 6 bases; nucleotides outside the gene matches: 6. The CDR3 sequence is 14 residues long. Germline V gene lookup returns CDR1 SGHNT and CDR2 YENEEA. The DNA for the CDR3 is TGTGCCAGCAGCACTGGGACAGACTCCGGGGAGCTGTTTTTT. This gives the protein CASSTGTDSGELFF.

At least ten counts were recorded for this clonotype. The chain has TRBV15 and TRBJ1-2; the match to TRBD1 covers 7 bases. The CDR3 extends over 13 amino acids. The V gene end was trimmed by 6 bases and the J gene end by 4 bases; junction bases not matched to a gene: 5. Germline CDR1 LNHNV, CDR2 YYDKDF (reference sequence). CDR3 nucleotide sequence: TGTGCCACCAGGGATACAGGGGTCTATGGCTACACCTTC. This translates into CATRDTGVYGYTF.

This clonotype showed up many times. V gene TRBV15 combines with J gene TRBJ2-1; perhaps D is TRBD1 or TRBD2 (5 bases each). Germline V gene data show CDR1 as LNHNV and CDR2 as YYDKDF (reference sequence). The ends were cut back, 3 bases at V and 5 bases at J, with 11 bases in the middle. The CDR3 has 14 residues. The CDR3 region has the DNA TGTGCCACCAGCAGCAGGGACCGTGACAATGAGCAGTTCTTC. This encodes CATSSRDRDNEQFF.

This sequence joins TRBV4-1 and TRBJ1-5; D is uncertain. The CDR3 runs to 13 residues. Deletions cut 3 bases from V and 4 bases from J, with 7 bases between. Germline V gene data show CDR1 as MGHRA and CDR2 as YSYEKL. The CDR3 coding sequence is TGCGCCAGCAGCCAGTTCCCTAATCAGCCCCAGCATTTT. Protein: CASSQFPNQPQHF.